This passage covers 15 T cell receptor beta chains from one sample sequenced in a study of blood T cell repertoires in COVID-19. Clones were sequenced by immunoSEQ multiplex PCR, and TCRdb holds only the in-frame ones, with some missing. The profile shows 300,000 or so clones, 86% of them singletons. Sample: peripheral blood. Receptors originate from a woman aged 45-65 years with acute or convalescent COVID-19.

This chain links TRBV6-5 with TRBJ1-5; TRBD1 matches at 9 bases. CDR3 length equals 14 residues. Trimming took 6 bases from V and 6 from J; bases not matched to a gene: 6. In germline, CDR1 is MNHEY, CDR2 SVGAGI. CDR3 nucleotide sequence: TGTGCCAGCAGCACAGGGGGCGAAGGTCAGCCCCAGCATTTT. Amino acids: CASSTGGEGQPQHF.

This chain uses TRBV20-1 with TRBJ2-7, with 12 bases matching TRBD1. Trimming removed 3 bases from V and 4 bases from J; junction bases left unmatched: 4. In germline, CDR1 is DFQATT, CDR2 SNEGSKA (reference sequence). The CDR3 runs to 14 residues. The CDR3, as DNA: TGCAGTGCTAGTTGGGGACAGGGGGCTTACGAGCAGTACTTC. Translated, it gives CSASWGQGAYEQYF.

The chain joins TRBV28 to TRBJ1-3; D remains ambiguous. The V end was cut by 7 bases, the J end by 0 bases, with 7 bases between. The CDR3 runs 13 residues. Germline loops: CDR1 MDHEN, CDR2 SYDVKM. The CDR3 loop reads CASTSFSGNTIYF. As DNA, the CDR3 is TGTGCCAGCACAAGCTTCTCTGGAAACACCATATATTTT.

The chain joins TRBV24-1 to TRBJ1-4; possible D gene TRBD1, 5 bases. The CDR3 contains 15 residues. Between the trimmed V and J ends, which lost 3 bases and 8 bases, there was a span of 15 bases. Germline CDR1 reads KGHDR; CDR2 reads SFDVKD. CDR3 amino acids: CATSDGRRGVEKLFF. CDR3 coding DNA: TGTGCCACCAGTGATGGGCGGAGGGGAGTGGAAAAACTGTTTTTT.

The chain couples TRBV9 to TRBJ2-3; possibly TRBD2 for D (5 bases). Germline lookup yields CDR1 SGDLS and CDR2 YYNGEE. Trimming shortened V by 2 bases and J by 3 bases, and 10 bases separated the two germline ends. This CDR3 has 14 residues. CDR3 loop: CASSVGVSTDTQYF. For the CDR3, the DNA is TGTGCCAGCAGCGTCGGGGTTTCAACAGATACGCAGTATTTT.

V is TRBV30 and J is TRBJ2-7; TRBD2 matches at 14 bases. The CDR3 sequence is 13 residues long. Germline assignment: CDR1 GTSNPN and CDR2 SVGIG (reference sequence). V lost 4 bases, J lost 6 bases, and 2 bases stayed unmatched. The CDR3 nucleotides read TGTGCCTGGACGGGACTAGCGGGAGTCGAGCAGTACTTC. Its translation: CAWTGLAGVEQYF.

Only one count was recorded for this clone. The chain employs TRBV5-6 and TRBJ2-7; D is possibly TRBD2 (5 bases). Germline CDR1 SGHDT, CDR2 YYEEEE. V was cut by 4 bases and J by 5 bases, with 19 bases left in between. The CDR3 consists of 15 residues. CDR3 sequence: CASSKRGEGSHEQYF. The CDR3 nucleotides are TGTGCCAGCAGCAAAAGAGGAGAGGGATCACACGAGCAGTACTTC.

This clone was counted a single time. The chain recombines TRBV5-1 with TRBJ1-1; 8 bases are a match to TRBD1. V lost 4 bases to trimming and J lost 0 bases; unmatched junction nucleotides: 8. Germline V lookup: CDR1 SGHRS, CDR2 YFSETQ. The CDR3 contains 16 residues. The CDR3 DNA reads TGCGCCAGCAGCGGCCCAGGGGGCGTAGTGAACACTGAAGCTTTCTTT. Protein product: CASSGPGGVVNTEAFF.

V is TRBV5-5 and J is TRBJ1-5; the D gene is possibly TRBD1 (5 bases). Germline V gives CDR1 SGHKS, CDR2 YYEKEE (reference sequence). This CDR3 region has 14 residues. Deletions cut 0 bases from V and 8 bases from J, with 12 bases between. The CDR3 sequence: CASSLGEGSKPQHF. CDR3 DNA sequence: TGTGCCAGCAGCTTGGGGGAGGGGAGCAAGCCCCAGCATTTT.

The V gene is TRBV5-1, the J gene TRBJ2-7; 9 nucleotides agree with TRBD2. The germline gives CDR1 SGHRS, CDR2 YFSETQ. This CDR3 has 14 amino acids. Germline trimming cut 4 bases from V and 4 bases from J; bases unmatched to any gene: 6. DNA of the CDR3: TGCGCCAGCAGCCCCGGGACTAGCAGATACGAGCAGTACTTC. Translation gives CASSPGTSRYEQYF.

V gene TRBV27 combines with J gene TRBJ2-1; a weak D match, TRBD2 (5 bases). The length of the CDR3 is 13 residues. Deletions cut 6 bases from V and 2 bases from J, with 8 bases between. Germline-derived CDR1 and CDR2 are MNHEY and SMNVEV (reference sequence). In DNA form, the CDR3 reads TGTGCCAGCAGAGGGAGCGCCTACAATGAGCAGTTCTTC. This encodes CASRGSAYNEQFF.

This clone occurred a few times. The J gene is TRBJ2-1, the V gene TRBV6-2 or TRBV6-3; 10 positions agree with TRBD2. The CDR3 sequence is 22 residues long. The V gene end was trimmed by 6 bases and the J gene end by 5 bases; junction bases not matched to a gene: 28. Germline V lookup: CDR1 MNHEY, CDR2 SVGEGT. The CDR3 DNA reads TGTGCCAGCAGCCCACTAGTTGAGGGGTGGACTAGCGGCGCAAGATTGGACAATGAGCAGTTCTTC. As protein: CASSPLVEGWTSGARLDNEQFF.

J is TRBJ2-3 and V is TRBV7-9, with D perhaps matching TRBD2 (6 bases). The CDR3 covers 18 residues. Germline V gives CDR1 SEHNR, CDR2 FQNEAQ (reference sequence). Trimming removed 1 base at V and 6 bases at J, with 23 bases between. CDR3 loop: CASSLVYGEDFYADTQYF. CDR3 DNA: TGTGCCAGCAGCTTAGTTTATGGGGAGGATTTCTATGCTGATACGCAGTATTTT.

CDR3 sequence: CASSVSGLGGYTF. The DNA for the CDR3 is TGTGCCAGTAGTGTATCAGGGTTAGGAGGCTACACCTTC. V usage is TRBV19 and J usage is TRBJ1-2, with D possibly matching TRBD1 (5 bases). The CDR3 has 13 amino acids. The V end lost 5 bases, the J end lost 8 bases, and 15 bases lay between the germline ends. Germline lookup yields CDR1 LNHDA and CDR2 SQIVND (reference sequence).

The chain's CDR3 is CASKSGSGENIQYF. CDR3 nucleotides: TGTGCCAGCAAGAGCGGGAGTGGGGAAAACATTCAGTACTTC. V is TRBV2 and J is TRBJ2-4; 8 bases agree with TRBD2. The CDR3 runs to 14 residues. V trimming: 7 bases; J trimming: 5 bases; junction bases outside the gene matches: 7. The V gene's germline CDR1 is SNHLY and CDR2 FYNNEI.